Below, 22 T cell receptor beta chains from the same sample are listed, as sequenced in a study of blood T cell repertoires in COVID-19. Sequenced by immunoSEQ multiplex PCR; TCRdb stores in-frame clones only, minus some. The sample shows about 370,000 clones, about 90% of them seen only once. The sequenced sample consisted of peripheral blood. Every receptor here comes from a woman under 40 with COVID-19, enrolled during active disease.

The chain is built from TRBV13 and TRBJ1-6, with D tentatively TRBD1 (6 bases). Deletions cut 5 bases from V and 9 bases from J, with 23 bases between. This CDR3 comprises 17 residues. Germline lookup yields CDR1 PRHDT and CDR2 FYEKMQ (reference sequence). In DNA form, the CDR3 reads TGTGCCAGCAGCCACACCGGGGGGCGCTCGGGCAGTTCACCCCTCCACTTT. It is translated as CASSHTGGRSGSSPLHF.

The count of this clone is one. The rearrangement uses TRBV3-1 (or the pseudogene TRBV3-2) and TRBJ2-3, with TRBD2 as a possible D gene (5 bases). Per the germline V gene, CDR1 is LGHDT and CDR2 is YNNKEL (reference sequence). Trimming removed 1 base from V and 2 bases from J, with 13 bases in between. The CDR3 sequence is 16 residues long. CDR3 DNA sequence: TGTGCCAGCAGCCAAGTGACTCCGGGAAACACAGATACGCAGTATTTT. Protein: CASSQVTPGNTDTQYF.

The V and J genes are TRBV5-4 and TRBJ2-3; 8 bases line up with TRBD1. The CDR3 is made up of 17 amino acids. Germline loops: CDR1 SGHNT, CDR2 YYREEE (reference sequence). With 3 bases clipped from V and 2 bases from J, the junction kept 11 bases outside the gene matches. This chain's CDR3 is CASSSRSGQGHTDTQYF. In DNA form, the CDR3 reads TGTGCCAGCAGCTCCCGGTCTGGACAGGGACACACAGATACGCAGTATTTT.

The rearrangement links TRBV2 to TRBJ1-5, with TRBD1 matching 11 bases. In germline, CDR1 is SNHLY, CDR2 FYNNEI. With 4 bases clipped from V and 6 bases from J, the junction kept 5 bases outside the gene matches. The CDR3 consists of 15 residues. The CDR3 reads CASSGTGGAGQPQHF. The CDR3 DNA reads TGTGCCAGCAGTGGGACAGGGGGCGCAGGTCAGCCCCAGCATTTT.

The chain carries TRBV5-6 and TRBJ2-6; 8 bases match TRBD1. The CDR3 extends over 18 amino acids. V shed 4 bases and J 0 bases; nucleotides not matched to a gene: 9. Germline CDR1 SGHDT, CDR2 YYEEEE. The CDR3 loop reads CASSAGRDRPSGANVLTF. The CDR3 DNA follows: TGTGCCAGCAGCGCTGGTCGGGACAGGCCCTCTGGGGCCAACGTCCTGACTTTC.

The chain is built from TRBV2 and TRBJ2-2, with a possible D match to TRBD2 (6 bases). Germline V CDR1 and CDR2: SNHLY, FYNNEI. V lost 5 bases and J 0 bases, leaving 16 bases between the germline ends. The CDR3 covers 17 residues. The CDR3 DNA is TGTGCCAGCAGTTCTAGGGGCGGGGTTACGAACACCGGGGAGCTGTTTTTT. Translated, it gives CASSSRGGVTNTGELFF.

The V call is TRBV27, the J call TRBJ2-2, with 10 positions matching TRBD1. The junction had 13 bases not matched to a gene; V was cut back by 6 bases and J by 6 bases. The CDR3 runs to 17 residues. Germline V CDR1 and CDR2: MNHEY, SMNVEV (reference sequence). The CDR3 protein is CASSPKDRQGAAGELFF. The CDR3 bases are TGTGCCAGCAGCCCGAAGGACCGACAGGGGGCAGCCGGGGAGCTGTTTTTT.

The V call is TRBV25-1, the J call TRBJ2-1, with D possibly TRBD2 on 6 matching bases. V gave up 4 bases and J gave up 4 bases, with 17 bases separating them. Germline assignment: CDR1 MGHDK and CDR2 SYGVNS. The CDR3 is 16 residues long. CDR3 DNA: TGTGCCAGCAGTGCCCGGAGGGCCGGGGCTTACAATGAGCAGTTCTTC. It yields the protein CASSARRAGAYNEQFF.

The CDR3 spells CASSGTGSSGNTIYF. The CDR3 DNA is TGTGCCAGCAGCGGGACTGGGAGCTCTGGAAACACCATATATTTT. The V and J genes are TRBV9 and TRBJ1-3; no definite D call. Germline lookup yields CDR1 SGDLS and CDR2 YYNGEE. The V gene lost 3 bases and the J gene lost 0 bases, with 10 bases spanning the gap. The CDR3 extends over 15 amino acids.

The gene calls are TRBV6-6 and TRBJ1-2; D unclear. V was shortened by 6 bases and J by 1 base, with 12 bases between the two germline ends. The CDR3 runs to 14 residues. Germline values: CDR1 MNHNY, CDR2 SVGAGI (reference sequence). CDR3: CASRAAANNYGYTF. The DNA for the CDR3 is TGTGCCAGCAGAGCGGCAGCTAATAACTATGGCTACACCTTC.

The CDR3 DNA reads TGTGCCAGTAGCAGGGCTCAGGTCAACTATGGCTACACCTTC. Translation: CASSRAQVNYGYTF. The chain joins TRBV19 to TRBJ1-2; TRBD1 is a possible D gene (5 bases). The CDR3 totals 14 residues. The germline gives CDR1 LNHDA, CDR2 SQIVND (reference sequence). Trimming removed 6 bases from V and 2 bases from J, with 13 bases in between.

The V and J genes are TRBV18 and TRBJ2-5, with D possibly TRBD2 on 6 matching bases. The CDR3 sequence is 13 residues long. Trimming took off 5 bases at V and 2 bases at J, with 9 bases between the two ends. The V gene's germline CDR1 is KGHSH and CDR2 LQKENI. This CDR3 is CASSTGEQETQYF. As DNA, the CDR3 is TGTGCCAGCTCAACGGGGGAACAAGAGACCCAGTACTTC.

This CDR3 is CASRTGRGGHTDTQYF. The CDR3 DNA follows: TGTGCCAGTAGGACCGGGAGGGGGGGGCACACAGATACGCAGTATTTT. The V call is TRBV19, the J call TRBJ2-3; 8 nucleotides agree with TRBD2. Per germline, CDR1 LNHDA and CDR2 SQIVND (reference sequence). Trimming removed 6 bases from V and 2 bases from J; junction bases left unmatched: 10. The CDR3 is 16 amino acids.

V is TRBV5-6 and J is TRBJ2-7; weak D call: TRBD1 (6 bases). The CDR3 totals 15 residues. Germline loops: CDR1 SGHDT, CDR2 YYEEEE. Trimming left V 4 bases short and J 5 bases short, with 19 bases between. CDR3 loop: CASSRGTLLGHEQYF. The CDR3 DNA follows: TGTGCCAGCAGCCGAGGGACACTACTCGGCCACGAGCAGTACTTC.

The chain uses TRBV19 and TRBJ2-5; D perhaps matches TRBD1 (6 bases). With 3 bases removed from V and 4 bases from J, the gap between germline ends came to 12 bases. The length of the CDR3 is 14 residues. Per germline, CDR1 LNHDA and CDR2 SQIVND (reference sequence). CDR3 coding DNA: TGTGCCAGTAGTATTACAGGGCGTGGAGAGACCCAGTACTTC. Protein sequence: CASSITGRGETQYF.

This clone was counted once. This chain links TRBV10-1 with TRBJ2-2; TRBD2 matches at 12 bases. The CDR3 consists of 18 residues. V dropped 5 bases and J dropped 1; count of bases not matched to a gene: 8. Germline V gene data show CDR1 as WNHNN and CDR2 as SYGVQD (reference sequence). The CDR3 is CASSPGLAGLKNTGELFF. The DNA for the CDR3 is TGCGCCAGCAGTCCCGGACTAGCGGGGCTTAAGAACACCGGGGAGCTGTTTTTT.

V is TRBV2 and J is TRBJ2-3; 10 bases are shared with TRBD2. There are 17 residues in the CDR3. J was trimmed by 6 bases and V by 5 bases; bases with no gene match: 14. Germline V lookup: CDR1 SNHLY, CDR2 FYNNEI. The CDR3 DNA reads as TGTGCCAGCAGTCCCGGGACTAGCGTTCAACCAGGGGATACGCAGTATTTT. This codes for CASSPGTSVQPGDTQYF.

The chain is built from TRBV6-5 and TRBJ1-2; 11 bases are shared with TRBD1. The V segment lost 0 bases and the J segment 5 bases; nucleotides outside the gene matches: 5. Germline V lookup: CDR1 MNHEY, CDR2 SVGAGI. The CDR3 has 16 amino acids. The CDR3 protein is CASSYSSGTGGYGYTF. CDR3 in DNA: TGTGCCAGCAGTTACTCCAGCGGGACAGGGGGGTATGGCTACACCTTC.

The chain has TRBV18 and TRBJ2-6; D remains unclear. V lost 4 bases, J lost 0 bases, and 10 bases lay in between. CDR1 and CDR2 from the germline V gene are KGHSH and LQKENI. The CDR3 sequence is 16 residues long. CDR3 region: CASSLIANSGANVLTF. The CDR3 nucleotides read TGTGCCAGCTCACTAATTGCGAACTCTGGGGCCAACGTCCTGACTTTC.

The V call is TRBV6-2 or TRBV6-3, the J call TRBJ2-3, with 12 bases identical to TRBD2. J lost 6 bases, V lost 2 bases, and 3 bases had no gene match. Per germline, CDR1 MNHEY and CDR2 SVGEGT. CDR3 size: 15 residues. CDR3 nucleotide sequence: TGTGCCAGCAGTTACGGACTAGCGGGAACCGATACGCAGTATTTT. It encodes CASSYGLAGTDTQYF.

The chain carries TRBV10-1 and TRBJ2-3, with D perhaps matching TRBD2 (6 bases). Germline assignment: CDR1 WNHNN and CDR2 SYGVQD (reference sequence). The V end lost 1 base, the J end lost 4 bases, and 12 bases lay between the germline ends. The CDR3 length is 15 residues. In DNA, the CDR3 is TGCGCCAGCAGTGAGTGGAAGACTAGTCCAGATACGCAGTATTTT. Translated, it gives CASSEWKTSPDTQYF.

The genes are TRBV11-3 and TRBJ1-3; D not certain. Trimming removed 5 bases at V and 0 bases at J, with 8 bases between. Germline V gives CDR1 SGHNT, CDR2 YENEEA. The CDR3 contains 14 residues. The CDR3 bases are TGTGCCAGCAGCCGACAAGACTCTGGAAACACCATATATTTT. Translated: CASSRQDSGNTIYF. Full variable domain (missing parts from reference TRBV11-3 and TRBJ1-3): EAGVVQSPRYKIIEKKQPVAFWCNPISGHNTLYWYLQNLGQGPELLIRYENEEAVDDSQLPKDRFSAERLKGVDSTLKIQPAELGDSAVYLCASSRQDSGNTIYFGEGSWLTVV.